This T cell receptor beta chain was identified during a study of T-cell reconstitution after alpha-beta-depleted transplantation in children. A TCRbeta library incorporating unique molecular identifiers was prepared. TCRdb ran MiXCR on the PCR reads and lists one entry per CDR3 protein. Of roughly 500,000 distinct CDR3 sequences listed, 8% to 11% were seen once; the top ten hold roughly 2.1%. With respect to this clonotype: Its antigen is unknown.

This CDR3 is built from 16 residues. V was trimmed by 2 bases and J by 3 bases, leaving 17 bases between them. Germline V gene lookup returns CDR1 SGHVS and CDR2 FQNEAQ. Study-wide findings and caveats: After one year, T-cell counts and TCRbeta diversity mostly came from new T cells.

The source of this sequence is a child aged 2 to 15 with inherited bone marrow failure, due to receive a stem cell transplant. Source: PBMCs, taken before TCRalphabeta/CD19-depleted stem cell transplant. V gene TRBV7-8 combines with J gene TRBJ2-7; maybe TRBD2 (6 bases). The CDR3 region is CASSLRRTVGGYEQYF. The DNA for the CDR3 is TGTGCCAGCAGCTTACGGCGGACCGTGGGGGGCTACGAGCAGTACTTC.